Listed below are T cell receptor beta chains from one sample, sequenced in a study of T cells after yellow fever vaccination. TCRdb fed the 5' RACE reads into MiXCR, producing one record per CDR3 protein. The sample includes some 110,000 distinct CDR3 sequences, 7.2% of them seen just once. The sequences come from CD4+ T cells sorted from PBMCs, collected around 45 days after the first yellow fever vaccination. These receptors were taken from a man between 18 and 35 years old who received the YFV17D yellow fever vaccine. Both conserved end residues are part of each CDR3. A D gene is named only where the DNA matches it firmly. For some rows the clone size is stated as once, few or many, or as a class when expanded; others skip it.

DNA	CDR3	size	V	length	D	J
TGTGCCAGCAGTGAATCTGGGACAGGCCTCGTTCGGTACTTC	CASSESGTGLVRYF	NA	TRBV25-1	14	TRBD1	TRBJ2-7
TGTGCCAGTAGTTCTGGACAGGGATCTTCACCCCTCCACTTT	CASSSGQGSSPLHF	NA	TRBV19	14	TRBD1	TRBJ1-6
TGCGCCAGCAGCCGAGAGCCGGGACAGGGGCTGTACGAGCAGTACTTC	CASSREPGQGLYEQYF	many	TRBV5-1	16	TRBD1	TRBJ2-7
TGTGCCAGCAGCTTAGTCCCCAACATTCAGTACTTC	CASSLVPNIQYF	many	TRBV7-2	12	NA	TRBJ2-4
TGTGCCAGCTCACGGGACGGAGTACAGCCCCAGCATTTT	CASSRDGVQPQHF	many	TRBV18	13	NA	TRBJ1-5
TGCGCCAGCAGCCAAGATCGCGGGGGAGGTTTCTCTGAAGCTTTCTTT	CASSQDRGGGFSEAFF	many	TRBV4-3	16	NA	TRBJ1-1
TGTGCCAGCAGCTTTGCGGTTAGGACGAACACCGGGGAGCTGTTTTTT	CASSFAVRTNTGELFF	many	TRBV7-9	16	NA	TRBJ2-2
TGTGCCAGCAGCTTAGACTTTGGGGAGCAGTTCTTC	CASSLDFGEQFF	many	TRBV7-9	12	NA	TRBJ2-1
TGCGCCAGCAGCTTGAGTGAAGGCTCCTACAATGAGCAGTTCTTC	CASSLSEGSYNEQFF	many	TRBV5-1	15	NA	TRBJ2-1
TGTGCCAGCAGTTTGGGCGGGGTAGGGGATACGCAGTATTTT	CASSLGGVGDTQYF	hyperexpanded	TRBV12-3/TRBV12-4	14	NA	TRBJ2-3
TGCGCCAGCGGATTAACGACAGGTCCCCAAGAGACCCAGTACTTC	CASGLTTGPQETQYF	many	TRBV5-1	15	NA	TRBJ2-5
TGTGCCAGCACCTTCGGGTCAGATACGCAGTATTTT	CASTFGSDTQYF	many	TRBV12-3/TRBV12-4	12	NA	TRBJ2-3
TGTGCCAGCAGCTTAACGGGGGGAGCTAACTATGGCTACACCTTC	CASSLTGGANYGYTF	NA	TRBV7-2	15	NA	TRBJ1-2
TGCGCCAGCAGCCAAGATCCCGGGACAGGCACAGATACGCAGTATTTT	CASSQDPGTGTDTQYF	NA	TRBV4-3	16	TRBD1	TRBJ2-3
TGTGCCAGCAGCTTATACGGGGATTCGATTTCACCCCTCCACTTT	CASSLYGDSISPLHF	NA	TRBV11-2	15	NA	TRBJ1-6